The 7 T cell receptor beta chains reported below all come from one sample, sequenced in a study of cytomegalovirus exposure and HLA in healthy donors (dated by TCRdb to 2016 to 2017). The library came from the immunoSEQ multiplex PCR assay. For the multiplex PCR, a mixture combining 60 forward primers for TCR Vbeta segments and 13 reverse primers for TCR Jbeta segments was used. The table comes from immuneACCESS by way of TCRdb, which keeps in-frame sequences with V and J called. Part of the clones is missing from these tables; in studies checked, under half for an unresolved V gene and the rest for unknown reasons. The sample yields 90,000 to 130,000 clones; 75% to 85% were counted once. The ten largest clones capture approximately 3.1% of the sample. Sample: PBMCs. The receptors stem from a woman younger than 35 in good health and CMV-seropositive.

The chain has TRBV6-5 and TRBJ2-2, with unresolved D. The CDR3 spans 13 residues. V shed 6 bases and J shed 7 bases, with 12 bases lying between them. The germline gives CDR1 MNHEY, CDR2 SVGAGI. CDR3: CASSRHPDGELFF. Here the CDR3 DNA reads TGTGCCAGCAGCCGACATCCTGACGGGGAGCTGTTTTTT.

The chain carries TRBV6-5 and TRBJ2-7; the match to TRBD1 covers 11 bases. Germline CDR1 and CDR2: MNHEY and SVGAGI. The CDR3 is 14 amino acids. The V segment lost 6 bases and the J segment 1 base; nucleotides outside the gene matches: 2. DNA of the CDR3: TGTGCCAGCAGCCGGGACAGGGGGTCCTACGAGCAGTACTTC. It encodes CASSRDRGSYEQYF.

The chain uses TRBV19 and TRBJ1-1, with 9 nucleotides matching TRBD1. The CDR3 extends over 13 amino acids. The junction had 3 bases not matched to a gene; V was cut back by 6 bases and J by 4 bases. Germline assignment: CDR1 LNHDA and CDR2 SQIVND (reference sequence). CDR3 residues: CASSTTGGTEAFF. The CDR3 DNA is TGTGCCAGTAGCACGACAGGGGGCACTGAAGCTTTCTTT.

The chain combines TRBV10-1 with TRBJ1-2; TRBD1 is a possible D gene (6 bases). CDR1 and CDR2 from the germline V gene are WNHNN and SYGVQD (reference sequence). V dropped 0 bases and J dropped 7 bases, with 9 bases sitting between them. This CDR3 comprises 13 residues. The CDR3 DNA reads TGCGCCAGCAGTGAGTCGATACAGGGTGGCTACACCTTC. Encoded protein: CASSESIQGGYTF.

The V and J genes are TRBV7-3 and TRBJ2-7, with D possibly being TRBD2 (5 bases). The ends were cut back, 5 bases at V and 0 bases at J, with 11 bases in the middle. Germline loops: CDR1 SGHTA, CDR2 FQGTGA. This CDR3 region has 14 residues. CDR3 in DNA: TGTGCCAGCAGCCAGAACGGGAACTCCTACGAGCAGTACTTC. Its protein is CASSQNGNSYEQYF.

Here the CDR3 reads CASSLGGQALSKFYEQYF. The CDR3 region has the DNA TGTGCCAGCAGTTTGGGGGGACAGGCGTTATCAAAGTTCTACGAGCAGTACTTC. The V and J genes are TRBV28 and TRBJ2-5; 8 bases align to TRBD1. TRBJ2-7 explains the end of the DNA better; the J call may be wrong. The CDR3 covers 18 residues. The germline V gene has CDR1 MDHEN and CDR2 SYDVKM.

The chain uses TRBV25-1 and TRBJ1-5; possibly TRBD1 for D (5 bases). Germline CDR1 reads MGHDK; CDR2 reads SYGVNS. V was cut by 6 bases and J by 4 bases, with 10 bases left in between. The CDR3 covers 13 residues. For the CDR3, the DNA is TGTGCCAGCAGCCCCCCAGGGAATCAGCCCCAGCATTTT. Translation: CASSPPGNQPQHF.